This TCR beta chain originates from a study of cytomegalovirus exposure and HLA in healthy donors. V lost 6 bases, J lost 0 bases, and 4 bases stayed unmatched. The V gene's germline CDR1 is MRHNA and CDR2 SNTAGT. This CDR3 contains 15 residues. The primer mix had 60 Vbeta and 13 Jbeta primers. The method was immunoSEQ multiplex PCR; TCRdb's version includes in-frame clones alone and lacks a portion of them. Reported are 55,000 to 75,000 clones; the ten largest clones contain about 4%. The J gene is TRBJ2-1, the V gene TRBV6-4; 8 nucleotides line up with TRBD1. This receptor was taken from a male donor in good health and CMV-seronegative. Sequencing used PBMCs. CDR3 in DNA: TGTGCCAGCAGCTCAACAGGGGGCTCCTACAATGAGCAGTTCTTC. Translating gives CASSSTGGSYNEQFF.